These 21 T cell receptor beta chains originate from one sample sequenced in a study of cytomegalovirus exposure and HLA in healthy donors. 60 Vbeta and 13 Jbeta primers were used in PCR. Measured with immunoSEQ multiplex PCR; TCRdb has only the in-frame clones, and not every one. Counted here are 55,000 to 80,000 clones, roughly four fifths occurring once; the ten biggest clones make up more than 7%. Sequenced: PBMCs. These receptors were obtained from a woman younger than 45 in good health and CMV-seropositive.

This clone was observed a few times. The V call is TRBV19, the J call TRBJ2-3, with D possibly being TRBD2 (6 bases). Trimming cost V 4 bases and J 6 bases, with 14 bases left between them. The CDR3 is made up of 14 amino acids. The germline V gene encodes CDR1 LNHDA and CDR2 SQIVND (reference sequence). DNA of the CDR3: TGTGCCAGTAGTAAAACGGGAGTAAGCGATACGCAGTATTTT. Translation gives CASSKTGVSDTQYF.

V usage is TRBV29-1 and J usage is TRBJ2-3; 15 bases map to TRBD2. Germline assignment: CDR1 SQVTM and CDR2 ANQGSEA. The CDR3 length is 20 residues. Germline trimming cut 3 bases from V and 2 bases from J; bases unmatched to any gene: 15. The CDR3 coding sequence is TGCAGCGTTGATTCGTCCGGACTAGCGGGAGGGCCGGGACCCACAGATACGCAGTATTTT. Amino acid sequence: CSVDSSGLAGGPGPTDTQYF.

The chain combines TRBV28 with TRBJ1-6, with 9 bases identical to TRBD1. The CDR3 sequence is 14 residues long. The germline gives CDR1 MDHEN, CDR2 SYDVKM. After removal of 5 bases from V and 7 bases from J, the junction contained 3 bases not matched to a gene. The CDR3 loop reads CASSEDRGNSPLHF. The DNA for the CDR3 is TGTGCCAGCAGTGAGGACAGGGGAAATTCACCCCTCCACTTT.

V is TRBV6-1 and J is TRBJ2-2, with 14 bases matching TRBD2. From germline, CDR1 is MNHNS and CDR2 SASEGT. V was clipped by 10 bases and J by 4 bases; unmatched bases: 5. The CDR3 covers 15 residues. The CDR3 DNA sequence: TGTGCCACCCGACTAGCGGGAGGGATCACCGGGGAGCTGTTTTTT. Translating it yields CATRLAGGITGELFF.

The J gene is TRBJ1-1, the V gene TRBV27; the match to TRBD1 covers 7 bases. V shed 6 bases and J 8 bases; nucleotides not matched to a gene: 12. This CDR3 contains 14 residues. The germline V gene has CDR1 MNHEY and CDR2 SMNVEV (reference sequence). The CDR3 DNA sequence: TGTGCCAGCAGGGGGATTGTGACAGGGCTGGAAGCTTTCTTT. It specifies CASRGIVTGLEAFF.

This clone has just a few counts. The chain's CDR3 is CASSFTGGRTEAFF. The CDR3, as DNA: TGTGCCAGCAGTTTTACAGGGGGACGGACTGAAGCTTTCTTT. This sequence joins TRBV28 and TRBJ1-1; 8 bases map to TRBD1. Germline loops: CDR1 MDHEN, CDR2 SYDVKM. The CDR3 runs 14 residues. The ends lost 3 bases at V and 5 bases at J; junction bases unmatched: 5. Variable domain in full (rest from reference TRBV28 and TRBJ1-1): DVKVTQSSRYLVKRTGEKVFLECVQDMDHENMFWYRQDPGLGLRLIYFSYDVKMKEKGDIPEGYSVSREKKERFSLILESASTNQTSMYLCASSFTGGRTEAFFGQGTRLTVV.

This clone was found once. The CDR3 sequence: CASSYQRGGRGNTIYF. The CDR3 DNA is TGTGCCAGCAGTTACCAAAGGGGGGGGCGAGGAAACACCATATATTTT. The genes are TRBV6-5 and TRBJ1-3; a possible D gene is TRBD1 (6 bases). The CDR3 spans 16 residues. The germline V gene encodes CDR1 MNHEY and CDR2 SVGAGI. Between the trimmed V and J ends, which lost 2 bases and 4 bases, there was a span of 15 bases.

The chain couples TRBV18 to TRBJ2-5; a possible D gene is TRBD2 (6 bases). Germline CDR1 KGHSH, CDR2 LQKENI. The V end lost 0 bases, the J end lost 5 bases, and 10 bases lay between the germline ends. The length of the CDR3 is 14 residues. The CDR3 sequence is CASSPPLARETQYF. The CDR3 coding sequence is TGTGCCAGCTCACCACCACTAGCCCGGGAGACCCAGTACTTC. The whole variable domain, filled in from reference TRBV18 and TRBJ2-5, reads NAGVMQNPRHLVRRRGQEARLRCSPMKGHSHVYWYRQLPEEGLKFMVYLQKENIIDESGMPKERFSAEFPKEGPSILRIQQVVRGDSAAYFCASSPPLARETQYFGPGTRLLVL.

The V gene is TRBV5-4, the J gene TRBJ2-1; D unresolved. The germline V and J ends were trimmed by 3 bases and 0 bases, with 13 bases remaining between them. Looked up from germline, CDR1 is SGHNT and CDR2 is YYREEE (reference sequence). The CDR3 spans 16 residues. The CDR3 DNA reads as TGTGCCAGCAGCTCTGATCCAGGTGGCTCCTACAATGAGCAGTTCTTC. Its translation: CASSSDPGGSYNEQFF.

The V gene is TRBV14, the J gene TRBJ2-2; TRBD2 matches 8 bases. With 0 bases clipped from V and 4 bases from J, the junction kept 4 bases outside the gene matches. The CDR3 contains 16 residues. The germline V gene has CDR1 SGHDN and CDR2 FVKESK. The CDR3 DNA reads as TGTGCCAGCAGCCAAGATCTAGCGGGTTCCACCGGGGAGCTGTTTTTT. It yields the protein CASSQDLAGSTGELFF.

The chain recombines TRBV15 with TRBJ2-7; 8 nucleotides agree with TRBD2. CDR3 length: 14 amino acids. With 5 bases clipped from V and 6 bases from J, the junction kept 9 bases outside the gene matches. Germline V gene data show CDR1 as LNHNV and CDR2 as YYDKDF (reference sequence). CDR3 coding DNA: TGTGCCACCAGCTCGCGAGCGGGAGACTCCGAGCAGTACTTC. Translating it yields CATSSRAGDSEQYF.

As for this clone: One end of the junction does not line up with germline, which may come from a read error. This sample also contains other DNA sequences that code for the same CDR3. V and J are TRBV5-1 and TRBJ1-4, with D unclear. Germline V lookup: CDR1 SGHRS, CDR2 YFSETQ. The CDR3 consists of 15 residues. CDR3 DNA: TGCGCCAGCAGACCCAATGACGAGCGCGGCGAAAAGCTGTTTTTT. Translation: CASRPNDERGEKLFF.

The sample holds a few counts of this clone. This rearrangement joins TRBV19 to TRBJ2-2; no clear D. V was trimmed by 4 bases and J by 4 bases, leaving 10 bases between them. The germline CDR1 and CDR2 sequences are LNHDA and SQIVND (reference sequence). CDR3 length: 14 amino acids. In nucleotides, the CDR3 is TGTGCCAGTAGTAAGGTGGGCTCCACCGGGGAGCTGTTTTTT. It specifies CASSKVGSTGELFF.

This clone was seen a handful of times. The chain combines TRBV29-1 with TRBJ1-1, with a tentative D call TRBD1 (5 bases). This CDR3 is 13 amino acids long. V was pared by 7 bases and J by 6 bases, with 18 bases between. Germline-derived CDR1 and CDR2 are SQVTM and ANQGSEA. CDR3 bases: TGCAGCGCCGGGGGGGTCAATGGCGCTGAAGCTTTCTTT. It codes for CSAGGVNGAEAFF.

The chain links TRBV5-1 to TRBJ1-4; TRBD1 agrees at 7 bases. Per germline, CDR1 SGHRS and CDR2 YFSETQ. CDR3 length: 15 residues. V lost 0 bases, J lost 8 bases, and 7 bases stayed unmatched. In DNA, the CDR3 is TGCGCCAGCAGCTTGGATACAGGGGTGGGAGAAAAACTGTTTTTT. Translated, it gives CASSLDTGVGEKLFF.

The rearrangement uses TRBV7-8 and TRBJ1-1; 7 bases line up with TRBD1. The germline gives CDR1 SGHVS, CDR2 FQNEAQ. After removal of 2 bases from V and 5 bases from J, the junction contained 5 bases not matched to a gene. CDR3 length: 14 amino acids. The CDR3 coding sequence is TGTGCCAGCAGCTTATACAGGGGTGATACTGAAGCTTTCTTT. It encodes CASSLYRGDTEAFF.

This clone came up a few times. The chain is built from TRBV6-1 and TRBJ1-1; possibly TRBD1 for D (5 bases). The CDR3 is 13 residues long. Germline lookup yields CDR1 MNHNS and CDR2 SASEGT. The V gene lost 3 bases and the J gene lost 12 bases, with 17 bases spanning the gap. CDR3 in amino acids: CASSDSRTSTTFF. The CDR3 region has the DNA TGTGCCAGCAGTGATTCCCGGACATCCACGACTTTCTTT.

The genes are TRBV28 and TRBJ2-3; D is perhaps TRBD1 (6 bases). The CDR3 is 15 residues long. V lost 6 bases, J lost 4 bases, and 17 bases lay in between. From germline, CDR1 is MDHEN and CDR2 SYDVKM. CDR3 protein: CASSYDQGPADTQYF. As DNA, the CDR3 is TGTGCCAGCAGCTACGACCAGGGGCCCGCAGATACGCAGTATTTT.

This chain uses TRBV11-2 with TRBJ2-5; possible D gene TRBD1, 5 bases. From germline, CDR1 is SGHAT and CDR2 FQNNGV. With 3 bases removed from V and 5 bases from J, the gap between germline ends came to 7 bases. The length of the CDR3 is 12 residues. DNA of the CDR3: TGTGCCAGCAGCTTCAGGGCGGAGACCCAGTACTTC. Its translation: CASSFRAETQYF.

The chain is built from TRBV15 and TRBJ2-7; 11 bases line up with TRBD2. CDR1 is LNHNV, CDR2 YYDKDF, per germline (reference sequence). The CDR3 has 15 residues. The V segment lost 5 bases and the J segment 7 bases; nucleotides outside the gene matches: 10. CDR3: CATSPRTSGLGEQYF. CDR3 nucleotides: TGTGCCACCAGCCCCCGGACTAGCGGGTTAGGGGAGCAGTACTTC.

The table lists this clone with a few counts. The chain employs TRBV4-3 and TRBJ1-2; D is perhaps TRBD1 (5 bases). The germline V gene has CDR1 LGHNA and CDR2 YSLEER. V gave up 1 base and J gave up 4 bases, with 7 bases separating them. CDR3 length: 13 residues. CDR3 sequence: CASSQGQGYGYTF. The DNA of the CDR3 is TGCGCCAGCAGCCAAGGTCAGGGCTATGGCTACACCTTC.